Sequencing of this T cell receptor (beta chain) was carried out in a study of blood T cell repertoires in COVID-19. Turning to the study itself: Spain, Italy and the United States supplied samples that represented acute and convalescent COVID-19. From T cells, B-cell-depleted T cells, or PBMCs came the material, which was cDNA or gDNA.

Per the authors' pipeline: Estimation of nucleated cell counts was performed using reference gene primer amplification. This table comes from immunoSEQ multiplex PCR, and its TCRdb copy is limited to in-frame clones, with some not included. V, J and clone size are those of that table, while D and trimming were read from the DNA. The sample contains 150,000 to 200,000 clones, around 85% of which appear only once. The CDR3 loop spans 13 amino acids. CDR1 is SEHNR and CDR2 is FQNEAQ in the germline V gene (reference sequence). Germline trimming cut 4 bases from V and 4 bases from J; bases unmatched to any gene: 0. This clone was observed a handful of times.

The chain recombines TRBV7-9 with TRBJ1-2; 10 positions agree with TRBD1. Sequencing used peripheral blood. This TCR came from a man in his 60s with acute or convalescent COVID-19. CDR3 nucleotides: TGTGCCAGCAGCTGGACAGGGGGCTATGGCTACACCTTC. The encoded protein is CASSWTGGYGYTF. Using reference TRBV7-9 and TRBJ1-2 for the parts outside the CDR3, the full variable domain is DTGVSQNPRHKITKRGQNVTFRCDPISEHNRLYWYRQTLGQGPEFLTYFQNEAQLEKSRLLSDRFSAERPKGSFSTLEIQRTEQGDSAMYLCASSWTGGYGYTFGSGTRLTVV.